This entry lists 10 T cell receptor beta chains sequenced from one sample in a study of immune heterogeneity within non-small cell lung tumors. Bulk tumor genomic DNA constituted the template, at around 590 ng per sample. Several spatially distant biopsies were obtained per primary tumor intraoperatively. Their non-small cell lung cancer was newly diagnosed and untreated, and the patients underwent curative surgery. Amplifying TCR beta CDR3 involved multiplex PCR carried out with 32 V and 13 J primers. TCRdb reprocessed the multiplex PCR reads with MiXCR, giving one entry per CDR3 protein. The table records almost 2,000 distinct CDR3 sequences, 30% of them present only once. Specimen: lung tumor tissue. The receptor set was obtained from a man aged 60 to 75 with non-small cell lung cancer.

Written as DNA, the CDR3 is TGTGCCAGCAGTGGGACAGACCCCCGGGGCAATCAGCCCCAGCATTTT. As protein: CASSGTDPRGNQPQHF. This sequence joins TRBV28 and TRBJ1-5; TRBD1 aligns across 7 bases. The length of the CDR3 is 16 residues. Germline values: CDR1 MDHEN, CDR2 SYDVKM. The junction had 9 bases not matched to a gene; V was cut back by 5 bases and J by 2 bases.

The gene calls are TRBV5-5 and TRBJ1-5; TRBD1 might be the D (6 bases). V was pared by 4 bases and J by 8 bases, with 13 bases between. The CDR3 sequence is 13 residues long. Germline V gives CDR1 SGHKS, CDR2 YYEKEE (reference sequence). CDR3 sequence (DNA): TGTGCCAGCAGCATCCAAACAGGGAAGCCCCAGCATTTT. Its translation: CASSIQTGKPQHF. Looking up the rest from reference TRBV5-5 and TRBJ1-5 gives the full variable domain: DAGVTQSPTHLIKTRGQQVTLRCSPISGHKSVSWYQQVLGQGPQFIFQYYEKEERGRGNFPDRFSARQFPNYSSELNVNALLLGDSALYLCASSIQTGKPQHFGDGTRLSIL.

This clonotype has only a few counts. The chain links TRBV10-1 to TRBJ2-6; D unclear. Germline V gene data show CDR1 as WNHNN and CDR2 as SYGVQD (reference sequence). Trimming removed 6 bases at V and 0 bases at J, with 6 bases between. CDR3 length: 14 amino acids. CDR3: CASRPGSGANVLTF. In nucleotides, the CDR3 is TGCGCCAGCAGACCCGGCTCTGGGGCCAACGTCCTGACTTTC.

As concerns this clonotype: A much larger clone lies one base from this, so it may be a read error. V usage is TRBV9 and J usage is TRBJ1-1, with TRBD1 identical over 7 bases. The CDR3 is made up of 15 amino acids. Germline V gene lookup returns CDR1 SGDLS and CDR2 YYNGEE. The CDR3 nucleotides are TGTGCCAGCAGCGTAGCACCAGGGGGGAACACTGAAGATTTCTTT. Translated: CASSVAPGGNTEDFF. The full variable domain, its missing parts supplied by reference TRBV9 and TRBJ1-1, is DSGVTQTPKHLITATGQRVTLRCSPRSGDLSVYWYQQSLDQGLQFLIQYYNGEERAKGNILERFSAQQFPDLHSELNLSSLELGDSALYFCASSVAPGGNTEDFFGQGTRLTVV.

Within the sample, this clonotype is medium-sized. Since no conserved phenylalanine or tryptophan closes the CDR3, a read error is the likely cause. The DNA is omitted, as the CDR3 cannot be located on it reliably, and the CDR3 follows TCRdb's listing. The gene calls are TRBV19 and TRBJ2-1; the D call of TRBD2 is as the table states it, not checked on the DNA. The CDR3 spans 12 amino acids, including both terminal residues. Germline V CDR1 and CDR2: LNHDA, SQIVND (reference sequence). The chain's CDR3 is CASRGLAGSLEL.

This clonotype was seen a handful of times. The CDR3 DNA reads as TGTGCCAGCAGCCCGTCCCGCACCGGGGAGCTGTTTTTT. Amino acids: CASSPSRTGELFF. The rearrangement uses TRBV11-2 and TRBJ2-2; D remains unclear. CDR3 length: 13 amino acids. The germline CDR1 and CDR2 sequences are SGHAT and FQNNGV. V was clipped by 5 bases and J by 4 bases, with 8 bases between them.

This clonotype turned up a few times. V and J are TRBV9 and TRBJ2-3; no firm D call. This CDR3 region has 12 residues. Germline V gene data show CDR1 as SGDLS and CDR2 as YYNGEE. Trimming removed 0 bases from V and 8 bases from J, with 7 bases in between. Written as DNA, the CDR3 is TGTGCCAGCAGCGTAGCACAAAGTACGCAGTATTTT. This codes for CASSVAQSTQYF. The full variable domain, rest sourced from reference TRBV9 and TRBJ2-3, is DSGVTQTPKHLITATGQRVTLRCSPRSGDLSVYWYQQSLDQGLQFLIQYYNGEERAKGNILERFSAQQFPDLHSELNLSSLELGDSALYFCASSVAQSTQYFGPGTRLTVL.

This clonotype was picked up a small number of times. The rearrangement uses TRBV20-1 and TRBJ2-1; maybe TRBD2 (7 bases). From germline, CDR1 is DFQATT and CDR2 SNEGSKA (reference sequence). The CDR3 length is 14 residues. Trimming shortened V by 3 bases and J by 4 bases, and 13 bases separated the two germline ends. The CDR3: CSARPAGHYNEQFF. DNA of the CDR3: TGCAGTGCTAGGCCAGCGGGACATTACAATGAGCAGTTCTTC.

Points on this clonotype: Sequence at one end of the junction differs from germline and may be a read error. The chain employs TRBV15 and TRBJ2-2, with D unresolved. CDR3 size: 17 residues. From germline, CDR1 is LNHNV and CDR2 YYDKDF (reference sequence). DNA of the CDR3: TGTTCCACCAGCAGTACAACACCTCCGAAGAGCACCGGGGAGCTGTTTTTT. As protein: CSTSSTTPPKSTGELFF.

J is TRBJ1-2 and V is TRBV3-1; D gene unclear. CDR3 size: 14 residues. Germline V gives CDR1 LGHDT, CDR2 YNNKEL (reference sequence). V shed 4 bases and J shed 7 bases, with 16 bases lying between them. The CDR3 DNA reads TGTGCCAGCAGCCTTGGACGCCGAGGATCTGGCTACACCTTC. It specifies CASSLGRRGSGYTF.